The rows below give T cell receptor beta chains drawn from one sample of a study of CD8+CD57+ T cells in acquired aplastic anemia. Each CDR3 protein is one row after TCRdb ran MiXCR on the reads. The table shows under 200,000 distinct CDR3 sequences, with nearly 50% occurring only once. Specimen: sorted CD4+, CD8+, or CD8+CD57+ T cells (not recorded which) from PBMCs. The receptors come from a human donor with aplastic anemia. The CDR3 runs from the conserved cysteine through the conserved F or W. The D gene is left open where the match is weak. Not every row has a clone size; where given, it reads once, few, many or a size class.

d_call,clone_size,j_call,v_call,cdr3_nt,cdr3_aa
.,once,TRBJ1-3,TRBV19,TGTGCCAGTACCTGGGATATTGGAAACACCATATATTTT,CASTWDIGNTIYF
.,many,TRBJ1-4,TRBV9,TGTGCCAGCAGCGTCGTGGGGGGGGATGAAAAACTGTTTTTT,CASSVVGGDEKLFF
.,.,TRBJ2-6,TRBV10-3,TGTGCCATCAGAGGGACAATCACCGGGGCCAACGTCCTGACTTTC,CAIRGTITGANVLTF
.,.,TRBJ1-2,TRBV10-1,TGCGCCAGCAGTGATTGGGGAGGGTCCAACTATGGCTACACCTTC,CASSDWGGSNYGYTF
.,many,TRBJ2-6,TRBV7-9,TGTGCCAGCAGCCGATCGGACAGTCGGAATTCTGGGGCCAACGTCCTGACTTTC,CASSRSDSRNSGANVLTF
.,.,TRBJ1-2,TRBV24-1,TGTGCCACCAGTGATTTAGGGGGGCGAGGCTACACCTTC,CATSDLGGRGYTF
.,.,TRBJ1-2,TRBV10-3,TGTGTCATCAGTGGAAGCGAGGCGGCTGGCTACACTTTC,CVISGSEAAGYTF
.,.,TRBJ2-2,TRBV20-1,TGCAGTGCTAGTTCCCCGAACACCGGGGAGCTGTTTTTT,CSASSPNTGELFF
TRBD2,.,TRBJ2-7,TRBV25-1,TGTGCCAGTAATCCAGCGGGAGTTTCCGAGCAGTACTTC,CASNPAGVSEQYF
.,.,TRBJ2-5,TRBV5-4,TGTGCCAGCAGCGTGTCCAGGCGAGAGACCCAGTACTTC,CASSVSRRETQYF
TRBD1,many,TRBJ2-5,TRBV24-1,TGTGCCACCAGTGACCCCGGACAGGGAGGAAAGACCCAGTACTTC,CATSDPGQGGKTQYF
TRBD1,many,TRBJ2-7,TRBV19,TGTGCCAGTAGTATAAGCCCCGGGACAGTAACCTACGAGCAGTACTTC,CASSISPGTVTYEQYF
.,.,TRBJ2-1,TRBV24-1,TGTGCCACCAGTCCTCGCGGGACGAGCTCCTACAATGAGCAGTTCTTC,CATSPRGTSSYNEQFF
.,many,TRBJ1-2,TRBV19,TGTGCCAGTAGTATAGAATCCATTCGGCAGGCCCATGGCTACACCTTC,CASSIESIRQAHGYTF
.,.,TRBJ1-6,TRBV19,TGTGCCAGTAGTATGTCGTCGCCAACTTCACCCCTCCACTTT,CASSMSSPTSPLHF
.,.,TRBJ2-7,TRBV6-5,TGTGCCAGCAGTTACAATCCACCCCGACATTTCTACGAGCAGTACTTC,CASSYNPPRHFYEQYF
.,.,TRBJ1-5,TRBV24-1,TGTGCCACCAGTGGAAACAGGGCTGATCAGCCCCAGCATTTT,CATSGNRADQPQHF
TRBD1,.,TRBJ2-3,TRBV11-2,TGTGCCCGCAGCCGGACAGGGGGCACAGATACGCAGTATTTT,CARSRTGGTDTQYF
.,once,TRBJ1-1,TRBV29-1,TGCAGCTTAGCACAGAACACTGAAGCTTTCTTT,CSLAQNTEAFF
.,.,TRBJ1-6,TRBV2,TGTGCCAGCAGTGACTCCAGGGGAGTTAATTCACCCCTCCACTTT,CASSDSRGVNSPLHF
.,many,TRBJ1-6,TRBV11-2,TGTGCCAGCAGCTTAGTTGTGGCCCTACAAAATTCACCCCTCCACTTT,CASSLVVALQNSPLHF
.,many,TRBJ2-5,TRBV24-1,TGTGCCACCAGTGATCCAGGACAGCAAGAGACCCAGTACTTC,CATSDPGQQETQYF
.,few,TRBJ2-5,TRBV29-1,TGCAGCGCCTCCGGACCGGAGGAGACCCAGTACTTC,CSASGPEETQYF
TRBD2,many,TRBJ2-5,TRBV5-1,TGCGCCAGCAGGTTCCCGGGACTAGCGGTACAAGAGACCCAGTACTTC,CASRFPGLAVQETQYF
TRBD2,few,TRBJ2-7,TRBV18,TGTGCCAGCTCACCTCCGGGGGGATACTACGAGCAGTACTTC,CASSPPGGYYEQYF
.,many,TRBJ2-1,TRBV7-2,TGTGCCAGCAGCTTAAGAGGGCCCCCGTTACTCTTC,CASSLRGPPLLF
TRBD2,.,TRBJ2-7,TRBV20-1,TGCAGTGCTAGAGACCCGGGGGGGATGGGGTACGAGCAGTACTTC,CSARDPGGMGYEQYF
.,many,TRBJ2-6,TRBV19,TGTGCCAGTTCATTCCTCCGGGGGACTGGGGCCAACGTCCTGACTTTC,CASSFLRGTGANVLTF
TRBD2,.,TRBJ2-5,TRBV15,TGTGCCACCAGCAGAGATAGCGGGGACCAAGAGACCCAGTACTTC,CATSRDSGDQETQYF
.,.,TRBJ1-4,TRBV5-1,TGCGCCAGCAGCTTGGAGGCGAGAGGTAATGAAAAACTGTTTTTT,CASSLEARGNEKLFF
TRBD2,.,TRBJ2-3,TRBV20-1,TGCAGTGCCCAGGGACTAGCGGGGGCGTACACAGATACGCAGTATTTT,CSAQGLAGAYTDTQYF
.,.,TRBJ2-3,TRBV15,TGTGCCACCAGCAGAGATCGCGTCAACGCAGATACGCAGTATTTT,CATSRDRVNADTQYF
.,once,TRBJ2-1,TRBV2,TGTGCCAGCAGTGAGTCGGGTGGGCAGATTGAGCAGTTCTTC,CASSESGGQIEQFF